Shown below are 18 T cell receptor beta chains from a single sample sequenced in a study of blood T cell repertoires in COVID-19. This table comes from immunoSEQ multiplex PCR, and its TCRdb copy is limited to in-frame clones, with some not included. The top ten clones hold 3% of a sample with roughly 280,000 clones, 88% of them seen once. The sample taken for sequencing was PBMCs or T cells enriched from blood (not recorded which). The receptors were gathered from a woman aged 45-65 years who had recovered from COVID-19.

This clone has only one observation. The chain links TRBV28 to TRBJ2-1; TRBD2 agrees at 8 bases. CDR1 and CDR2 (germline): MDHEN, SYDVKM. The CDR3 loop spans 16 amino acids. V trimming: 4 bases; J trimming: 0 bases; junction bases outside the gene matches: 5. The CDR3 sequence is CASSSSGSDSYNEQFF. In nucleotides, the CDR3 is TGTGCCAGCAGTTCCAGCGGGAGTGACTCCTACAATGAGCAGTTCTTC.

In DNA form, the CDR3 reads TGTGCCACCAGCACTCCAGGGGATGAAAGTGAAGCTTTCTTT. This encodes CATSTPGDESEAFF. V and J are TRBV15 and TRBJ1-1; D is perhaps TRBD1 (6 bases). Germline CDR1 is LNHNV and CDR2 is YYDKDF (reference sequence). With 4 bases removed from V and 7 bases from J, the gap between germline ends came to 16 bases. The CDR3 is 14 amino acids.

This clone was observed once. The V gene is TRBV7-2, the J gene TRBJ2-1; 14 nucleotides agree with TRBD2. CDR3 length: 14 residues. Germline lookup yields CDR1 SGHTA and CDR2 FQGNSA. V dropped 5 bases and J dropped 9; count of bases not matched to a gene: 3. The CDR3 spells CASSGLAGGSEQFF. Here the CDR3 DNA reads TGTGCCAGCAGCGGACTAGCGGGAGGTAGTGAGCAGTTCTTC.

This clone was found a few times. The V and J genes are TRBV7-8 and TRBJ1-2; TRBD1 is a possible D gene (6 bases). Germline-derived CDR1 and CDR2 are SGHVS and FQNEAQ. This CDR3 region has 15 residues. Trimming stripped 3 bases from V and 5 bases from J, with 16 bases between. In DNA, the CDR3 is TGTGCCAGCAGCTTGGGATCTCTACAGGGATATGGCTACACCTTC. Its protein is CASSLGSLQGYGYTF.

The CDR3 DNA sequence: TGTGCCAGCAGTGTCAGGGTTAGCGAGCAGTACTTC. This gives the protein CASSVRVSEQYF. This chain joins TRBV28 and TRBJ2-7, with D perhaps matching TRBD1 (5 bases). V was cut by 5 bases and J by 6 bases, with 11 bases left in between. This CDR3 region has 12 residues. Germline assignment: CDR1 MDHEN and CDR2 SYDVKM.

In DNA form, the CDR3 reads TGTGCCAGCATTCTTTTACAGGGAAGTGAAGCTTTCTTT. Encoded protein: CASILLQGSEAFF. This chain joins TRBV2 and TRBJ1-1; possibly TRBD1 for D (6 bases). V was shortened by 7 bases and J by 7 bases, with 16 bases between the two germline ends. CDR1 and CDR2 from the germline V gene are SNHLY and FYNNEI. The CDR3 has 13 amino acids.

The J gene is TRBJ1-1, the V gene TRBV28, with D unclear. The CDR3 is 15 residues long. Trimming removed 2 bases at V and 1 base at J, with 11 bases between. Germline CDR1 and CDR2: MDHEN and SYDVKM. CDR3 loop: CASSLGGRRNTEAFF. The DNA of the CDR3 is TGTGCCAGCAGTTTAGGAGGACGAAGGAACACTGAAGCTTTCTTT.

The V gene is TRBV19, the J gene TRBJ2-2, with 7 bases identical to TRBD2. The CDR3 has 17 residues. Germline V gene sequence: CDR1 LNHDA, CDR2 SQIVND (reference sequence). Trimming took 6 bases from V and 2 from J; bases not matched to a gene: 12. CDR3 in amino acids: CASSLPGVGLNTGELFF. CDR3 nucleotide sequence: TGTGCCAGTAGCCTCCCCGGGGTGGGACTAAACACCGGGGAGCTGTTTTTT.

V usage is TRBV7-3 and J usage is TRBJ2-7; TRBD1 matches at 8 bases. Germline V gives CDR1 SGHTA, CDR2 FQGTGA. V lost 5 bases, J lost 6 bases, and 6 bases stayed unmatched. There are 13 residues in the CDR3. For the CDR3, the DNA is TGTGCCAGCAGCACCGGGACAGGTTCCGAGCAGTACTTC. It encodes CASSTGTGSEQYF.

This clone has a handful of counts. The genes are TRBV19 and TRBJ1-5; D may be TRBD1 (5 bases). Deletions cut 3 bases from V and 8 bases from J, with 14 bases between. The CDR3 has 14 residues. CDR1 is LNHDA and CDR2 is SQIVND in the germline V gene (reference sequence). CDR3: CASSIGGTGKPQHF. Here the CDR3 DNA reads TGTGCCAGTAGTATTGGTGGGACTGGGAAGCCCCAGCATTTT.

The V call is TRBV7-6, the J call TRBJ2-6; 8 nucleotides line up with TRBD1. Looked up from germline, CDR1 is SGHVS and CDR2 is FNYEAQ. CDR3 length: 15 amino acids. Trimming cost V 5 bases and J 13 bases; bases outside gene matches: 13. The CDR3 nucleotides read TGTGCCAGCAGCGCGTGGACAGGGCCCTTTCGTGTCCTGACTTTC. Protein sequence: CASSAWTGPFRVLTF.

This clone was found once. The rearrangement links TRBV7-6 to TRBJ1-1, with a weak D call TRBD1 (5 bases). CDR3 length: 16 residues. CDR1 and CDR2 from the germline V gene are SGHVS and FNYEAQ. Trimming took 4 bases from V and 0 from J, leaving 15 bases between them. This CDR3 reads CASSSGSGVMNTEAFF. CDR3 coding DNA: TGTGCCAGCAGCTCGGGGTCGGGGGTTATGAACACTGAAGCTTTCTTT.

This chain's CDR3 is CAISDRNQPQHF. CDR3 DNA: TGTGCCATCAGTGATAGAAATCAGCCCCAGCATTTT. This chain connects TRBV10-3 to TRBJ1-5; D call uncertain. V was trimmed by 3 bases and J by 4 bases, leaving 4 bases between them. The CDR3 sequence is 12 residues long. Germline V gene lookup returns CDR1 ENHRY and CDR2 SYGVKD.

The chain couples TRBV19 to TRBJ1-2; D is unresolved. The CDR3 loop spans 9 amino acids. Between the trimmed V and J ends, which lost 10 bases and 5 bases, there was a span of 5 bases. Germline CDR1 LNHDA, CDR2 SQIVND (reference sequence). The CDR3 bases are TGTGCCACGGGATATGGCTACACCTTC. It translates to CATGYGYTF.

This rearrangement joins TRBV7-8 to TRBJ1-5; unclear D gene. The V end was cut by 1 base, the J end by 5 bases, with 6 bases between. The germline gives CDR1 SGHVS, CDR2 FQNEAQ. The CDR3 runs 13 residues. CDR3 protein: CASSLGSDQPQHF. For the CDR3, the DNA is TGTGCCAGCAGCTTAGGTTCGGATCAGCCCCAGCATTTT.

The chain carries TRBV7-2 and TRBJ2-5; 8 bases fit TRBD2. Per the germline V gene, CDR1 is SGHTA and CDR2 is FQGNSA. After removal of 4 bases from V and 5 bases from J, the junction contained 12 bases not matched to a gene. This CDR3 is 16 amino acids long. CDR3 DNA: TGTGCCAGCAGCTACAATGGAGCGGGAGTACGGGAGACCCAGTACTTC. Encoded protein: CASSYNGAGVRETQYF.

CDR3 sequence: CATSDFVATGLGTQYF. The CDR3 DNA reads as TGTGCCACCAGTGATTTTGTTGCCACGGGATTGGGGACCCAGTACTTC. The chain joins TRBV24-1 to TRBJ2-5; TRBD2 is a possible D gene (5 bases). CDR1 and CDR2 (germline): KGHDR, SFDVKD. Deletions cut 1 base from V and 7 bases from J, with 18 bases between. There are 16 residues in the CDR3.

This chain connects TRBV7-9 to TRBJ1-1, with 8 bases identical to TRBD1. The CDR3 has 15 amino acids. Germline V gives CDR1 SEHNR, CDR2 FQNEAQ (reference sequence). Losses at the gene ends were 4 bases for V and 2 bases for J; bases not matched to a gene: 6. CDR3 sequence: CASSSLGQGNTEAFF. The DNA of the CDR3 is TGTGCCAGCAGCTCCTTAGGACAGGGCAACACTGAAGCTTTCTTT. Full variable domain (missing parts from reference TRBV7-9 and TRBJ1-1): DTGVSQNPRHKITKRGQNVTFRCDPISEHNRLYWYRQTLGQGPEFLTYFQNEAQLEKSRLLSDRFSAERPKGSFSTLEIQRTEQGDSAMYLCASSSLGQGNTEAFFGQGTRLTVV.